This T cell receptor beta chain was identified in a study of cytomegalovirus exposure and HLA in healthy donors. CDR1 and CDR2 from the germline V gene are LNHDA and SQIVND (reference sequence). V shed 3 bases and J shed 0 bases, with 9 bases lying between them. The CDR3 totals 15 residues. PCR primers comprised 60 Vbeta and 13 Jbeta primers. The data were produced by immunoSEQ multiplex PCR, yet TCRdb's version contains in-frame clones alone and is incomplete. This sample has 140,000 to 150,000 clones, with approximately 79% found just once. This clone was picked up one time. The sequence was collected from a woman aged 40 to 50 in good health and CMV-seropositive. V and J are TRBV19 and TRBJ2-1, with a weak D call TRBD1 (5 bases). Sequencing was done on a sample of PBMCs. The CDR3 sequence: CASSIGRVSYNEQFF. CDR3 sequence (DNA): TGTGCCAGTAGTATTGGCAGGGTCTCCTACAATGAGCAGTTCTTC.